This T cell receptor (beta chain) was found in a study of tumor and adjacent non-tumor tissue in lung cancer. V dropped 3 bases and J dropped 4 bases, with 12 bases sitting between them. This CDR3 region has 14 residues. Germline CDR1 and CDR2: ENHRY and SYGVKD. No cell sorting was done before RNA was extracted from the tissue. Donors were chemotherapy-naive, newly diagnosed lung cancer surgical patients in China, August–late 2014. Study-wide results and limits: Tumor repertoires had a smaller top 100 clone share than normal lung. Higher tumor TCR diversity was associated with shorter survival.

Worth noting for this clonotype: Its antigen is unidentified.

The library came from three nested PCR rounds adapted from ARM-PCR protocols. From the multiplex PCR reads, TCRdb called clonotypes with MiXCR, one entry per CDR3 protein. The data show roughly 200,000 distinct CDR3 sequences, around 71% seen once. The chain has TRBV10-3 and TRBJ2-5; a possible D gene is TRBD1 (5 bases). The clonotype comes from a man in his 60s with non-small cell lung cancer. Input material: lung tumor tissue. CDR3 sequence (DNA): TGTGCCATCAGTGACTTGAATGGGGCAGAGACCCAGTACTTC. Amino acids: CAISDLNGAETQYF.